One TCR beta chain is described in this entry. Trimming removed 6 bases from V and 7 bases from J, with 15 bases in between. Germline lookup yields CDR1 MNHNY and CDR2 SVGAGI (reference sequence). CDR3 length: 13 residues. Genomic DNA belonging to each subset was distributed in equal measure over several immunoSEQ plates. Generated by immunoSEQ multiplex PCR, the TCRdb table keeps only in-frame clones and is missing some. This table holds fewer than 600,000 clones, 79% found once. These data belong to a study of shared clonotypes between healthy human individuals. Sequencing was performed on PBMCs. The sequence came from a woman between 40 and 55 years old in good health. Some clones in this sample may be carry-over from other donors' samples. The chain has TRBV6-6 and TRBJ1-2, with D possibly matching TRBD1 (5 bases). CDR3 sequence: CASSLRPGGGYTF. CDR3 bases: TGTGCCAGCAGCCTTCGACCCGGGGGTGGCTACACCTTC.